One sample yielded the 16 T cell receptor beta chains listed below, sequenced in a study of T cell responses to AZD1222 COVID-19 vaccine. Produced via immunoSEQ multiplex PCR; TCRdb's table is partial and in-frame only. The repertoire holds over 150,000 clones, with 80% to 90% as singletons. The material sequenced was peripheral blood, taken on day 0 of AZD1222 vaccination. These receptors all stem from an adult in good health.

This chain links TRBV4-2 with TRBJ2-2; 9 positions agree with TRBD1. With V trimmed by 4 bases and J by 1 base, 4 bases remained unmatched. CDR1 is LGHNA, CDR2 YNFKEQ, per germline. The CDR3 runs 16 residues. The DNA for the CDR3 is TGTGCCAGCAGCCTCAAGACAGGGGGGAACACCGGGGAGCTGTTTTTT. Protein: CASSLKTGGNTGELFF.

In regard to this clone: In the same sample, other DNA sequences code for this CDR3. The V gene is TRBV28, the J gene TRBJ1-2, with 8 bases fitting TRBD1. Per germline, CDR1 MDHEN and CDR2 SYDVKM. The V and J ends lost 3 bases and 3 bases, in that order; junction bases with no gene match: 0. There are 13 residues in the CDR3. CDR3 coding DNA: TGTGCCAGCAGTTTGGACAGGGACTATGGCTACACCTTC. Translation: CASSLDRDYGYTF.

V and J are TRBV18 and TRBJ1-1; possible D gene TRBD1, 5 bases. V dropped 2 bases and J dropped 2 bases, with 12 bases sitting between them. Germline CDR1 and CDR2: KGHSH and LQKENI. The CDR3 runs to 15 residues. The CDR3: CASSPGVGGNTEAFF. The CDR3 DNA reads TGTGCCAGCTCACCAGGGGTTGGGGGAAACACTGAAGCTTTCTTT.

The chain couples TRBV7-2 to TRBJ2-7, with a possible D match to TRBD2 (5 bases). Germline CDR1 is SGHTA and CDR2 is FQGNSA. V was shortened by 6 bases and J by 6 bases, with 12 bases between the two germline ends. This CDR3 spans 12 amino acids. CDR3 sequence reads: CASRNRGPEQYF. In nucleotides, the CDR3 is TGTGCCAGCAGGAATAGAGGGCCCGAGCAGTACTTC.

The rearrangement uses TRBV30 and TRBJ2-1; perhaps TRBD2 as D (6 bases). Germline V lookup: CDR1 GTSNPN, CDR2 SVGIG (reference sequence). CDR3 size: 19 residues. Trimming took off 2 bases at V and 1 base at J, with 24 bases between the two ends. CDR3 protein: CAWSFGLRRGLPSYNEQFF. CDR3 coding DNA: TGTGCCTGGAGTTTTGGGCTCCGCAGAGGACTACCATCCTACAATGAGCAGTTCTTC.

The chain recombines TRBV18 with TRBJ1-6; the match to TRBD1 covers 7 bases. The CDR3 covers 12 residues. Germline V gene data show CDR1 as KGHSH and CDR2 as LQKENI. Germline trimming cut 8 bases from V and 7 bases from J; bases unmatched to any gene: 2. The CDR3 sequence: CASAGQNSPLHF. The CDR3 coding sequence is TGTGCCAGCGCGGGACAGAATTCACCCCTCCACTTT.

V gene TRBV6-6 combines with J gene TRBJ2-7; a weak D match, TRBD2 (5 bases). V was clipped by 8 bases and J by 1 base, with 6 bases between them. Germline lookup yields CDR1 MNHNY and CDR2 SVGAGI (reference sequence). The CDR3 runs 11 residues. The CDR3 reads CASGESYEQYF. The CDR3 nucleotides read TGTGCCAGCGGGGAGTCCTACGAGCAGTACTTC.

The J gene is TRBJ1-1, the V gene TRBV18; D is unresolved. From germline, CDR1 is KGHSH and CDR2 LQKENI. Trimming removed 3 bases at V and 1 base at J, with 15 bases between. CDR3 size: 16 residues. The DNA for the CDR3 is TGTGCCAGCTCACCTGATCGACCCCGAGGGAACACTGAAGCTTTCTTT. It is translated as CASSPDRPRGNTEAFF. The whole variable domain, filled in from reference TRBV18 and TRBJ1-1, reads NAGVMQNPRHLVRRRGQEARLRCSPMKGHSHVYWYRQLPEEGLKFMVYLQKENIIDESGMPKERFSAEFPKEGPSILRIQQVVRGDSAAYFCASSPDRPRGNTEAFFGQGTRLTVV.

The genes are TRBV7-2 and TRBJ1-4; 9 bases are a match to TRBD1. Germline V gives CDR1 SGHTA, CDR2 FQGNSA. J gave up 8 bases and V 6 bases, and 10 bases lay outside the gene matches. This CDR3 contains 15 residues. The CDR3 here is CASSFIRQGGEKLFF. CDR3 coding DNA: TGTGCCAGCAGTTTCATCCGACAGGGGGGGGAAAAACTGTTTTTT.

The sample holds a few counts of this clone. The genes are TRBV28 and TRBJ1-2; 7 bases line up with TRBD1. Germline CDR1 MDHEN, CDR2 SYDVKM. Losses at the gene ends were 5 bases for V and 5 bases for J; bases not matched to a gene: 11. The CDR3 spans 15 residues. The CDR3, as DNA: TGTGCCAGCAGTAGAGTAGGATTACAGGGGTATGGCTACACCTTC. It specifies CASSRVGLQGYGYTF.

V usage is TRBV27 and J usage is TRBJ1-5; D might be TRBD1 (6 bases). V was clipped by 2 bases and J by 1 base, with 9 bases between them. The CDR3 extends over 15 amino acids. CDR1 MNHEY and CDR2 SMNVEV come from the germline V gene (reference sequence). The CDR3 DNA sequence: TGTGCCAGCAGTTTAGCAGGGGTCAGCAATCAGCCCCAGCATTTT. As protein: CASSLAGVSNQPQHF.

The rearrangement joins TRBV9 to TRBJ2-1, with 11 bases matching TRBD2. Trimming removed 4 bases from V and 7 bases from J; junction bases left unmatched: 7. The CDR3 is 15 residues long. CDR1 and CDR2 (germline): SGDLS, YYNGEE. CDR3 bases: TGTGCCAGCAGCCCCACTAGCGGGAGAAAGAATGAGCAGTTCTTC. Translated: CASSPTSGRKNEQFF.

The genes are TRBV29-1 and TRBJ1-2, with D maybe TRBD1 (6 bases). CDR3 length: 12 residues. CDR1 and CDR2 (germline): SQVTM, ANQGSEA. V lost 8 bases to trimming and J lost 0 bases, with 10 bases between them. The CDR3 is CSSGATNYGYTF. The CDR3 nucleotides read TGCAGCTCGGGGGCTACTAACTATGGCTACACCTTC. Full variable domain (missing parts from reference TRBV29-1 and TRBJ1-2): SAVISQKPSRDICQRGTSLTIQCQVDSQVTMMFWYRQQPGQSLTLIATANQGSEATYESGFVIDKFPISRPNLTFSTLTVSNMSPEDSSIYLCSSGATNYGYTFGSGTRLTVV.

The rearrangement joins TRBV25-1 to TRBJ1-3; 7 bases are a match to TRBD1. The germline CDR1 and CDR2 sequences are MGHDK and SYGVNS. The ends lost 5 bases at V and 3 bases at J; junction bases unmatched: 1. CDR3 length: 13 amino acids. The CDR3 nucleotides read TGTGCCAGCAGTACAGGGGTTGGAAACACCATATATTTT. Translation: CASSTGVGNTIYF.

This sequence joins TRBV6-5 and TRBJ1-2, with D perhaps matching TRBD1 (5 bases). CDR1 is MNHEY and CDR2 is SVGAGI in the germline V gene. V was pared by 4 bases and J by 8 bases, with 8 bases between. The CDR3 sequence is 11 residues long. The CDR3 DNA reads as TGTGCCAGCAGTTCTAACAGGGGCTACACCTTC. Its protein product is CASSSNRGYTF.

The V and J genes are TRBV6-5 and TRBJ2-1; the D gene is possibly TRBD1 (5 bases). V lost 7 bases, J lost 2 bases, and 12 bases lay in between. Germline lookup yields CDR1 MNHEY and CDR2 SVGAGI. The CDR3 is 14 residues long. The DNA of the CDR3 is TGTGCCAGCATGAGACAGATAACCTACAATGAGCAGTTCTTC. It is translated as CASMRQITYNEQFF.